This paragraph covers one T cell receptor (beta chain) sequence. This specimen comes from a study of OX40 agonist ivuxolimab in advanced cancers. The assay was immunoSEQ multiplex PCR, and TCRdb's table has in-frame clones only and misses some. Counted here are about 75,000 clones, about 90% occurring once; the ten biggest clones make up approximately 1.3%. V shed 3 bases and J shed 8 bases, with 14 bases lying between them. The CDR3 length is 13 residues. From germline, CDR1 is SQVTM and CDR2 ANQGSEA. Specimen: CD4+ or CD8+ T cells sorted from blood, collected in a trial of the OX40 agonist ivuxolimab. This receptor was identified in an adult with an advanced solid tumor such as melanoma, head and neck, liver or kidney cancer. The V gene is TRBV29-1, the J gene TRBJ2-1; tentative D call: TRBD2 (7 bases). The CDR3 reads CSVDLGGRYEQFF. Written as DNA, the CDR3 is TGCAGCGTTGATTTGGGGGGGCGATATGAGCAGTTCTTC.